This T cell receptor (beta chain) derives from a study of regulatory T cells. General study results and limits: Skewed V and J usage and few unique V-J pairs marked patient repertoires, most in Tregs. Control CD8+ cells showed a nonsignificant trend toward higher Shannon entropy than patient CD8+ cells.

Primers: 52 TRBV forward and 13 TRBJ reverse. TCRdb keeps only in-frame clones here, not all; method: immunoSEQ multiplex PCR. The sample records 20,000 or so clones, roughly 93% being singletons. For this clone: Its specificity is not known.

The V end lost 6 bases, the J end lost 0 bases, and 9 bases lay between the germline ends. The germline CDR1 and CDR2 sequences are MDHEN and SYDVKM. The CDR3 is 14 amino acids. Every patient with CD3G deficiency had evidence of autoimmunity. What was sequenced was CD8+ T cells sorted from blood. The chain links TRBV28 to TRBJ1-5; D not resolved. This sequence was found in a child younger than 10 with CD3G deficiency. CDR3 nucleotide sequence: TGTGCCAGCAGCCCAATCTATAGCAATCAGCCCCAGCATTTT. Its protein is CASSPIYSNQPQHF.